Listed below are T cell receptor beta chains from one sample, sequenced in a study of T cells in Graves' hyperthyroidism and ophthalmopathy. TCRdb ran MiXCR on the multiplex PCR reads and lists one entry per CDR3 protein. The table has 350,000 to 500,000 distinct CDR3 sequences, around 15% seen once; the top ten hold around 5.3%. Input material: blood. The receptors come from a woman aged 18 to 35 with Graves' hyperthyroidism. Each CDR3 is given with its conserved first and last residue. D genes are given only for firm matches. Some rows mark clone size as missing; the rest say once, few, many or name a class of expanded clone.

>.|TRBJ1-1|few|TRBV12-3/TRBV12-4
TGTGCCAGCGGACCCGACGGACAGACCTTTATGAACACTGAAGCTTTCTTT
CASGPDGQTFMNTEAFF
>.|TRBJ1-1|many|TRBV6-5
TGTGCCAGCAGTTACTCGGGCCGGAACACTGAAGCTTTCTTT
CASSYSGRNTEAFF
>TRBD2|TRBJ2-4|.|TRBV7-8
TGTGCCAGCAGCCCCGGACTAGCGGAAGCCAAAAACATTCAGTACTTC
CASSPGLAEAKNIQYF
>.|TRBJ2-4|few|TRBV5-1
TGCGCCAGCAGCCCGGTAACCGGGACAAGGGGGAACATTCAGTACTTC
CASSPVTGTRGNIQYF
>.|TRBJ1-5|many|TRBV28
TGTGCCAGCAGCCATACAGCAGTACTAGGGAATCAGCCCCAGCATTTT
CASSHTAVLGNQPQHF
>.|TRBJ1-2|many|TRBV6-1
TGTGCCAGCAGTGAAAAGACAGTTTTATATGGCTACACCTTC
CASSEKTVLYGYTF
>.|TRBJ2-2|few|TRBV25-1
TGTGCCAGCAGTGAATTAAGGAACAGTGGGCTTACCGGGGAGCTGTTTTTT
CASSELRNSGLTGELFF
>TRBD2|TRBJ2-7|many|TRBV7-2
TGTGCCAGCAGCTTAGCTTTGCTAGCGGGAGGGCACGAGCAGTACTTC
CASSLALLAGGHEQYF
>.|TRBJ2-2|.|TRBV27
TGTGCCAGCAAAGGGTACCCCGGGGAGCTGTTTTTT
CASKGYPGELFF
>.|TRBJ2-1|many|TRBV19
TGTGCCAGTAGTATAGAAGGCACAGTCTACAATGAGCAGTTCTTC
CASSIEGTVYNEQFF